This T cell receptor beta chain was documented in a study of blood T cell repertoires in COVID-19. Method: immunoSEQ multiplex PCR; TCRdb's copy keeps in-frame clones and lacks some. This sample has around 130,000 clones; about four fifths occur once, and the top ten carry 9.7%. Sample: peripheral blood. This TCR came from a man aged 35 to 55 with active or convalescent COVID-19.

The CDR3, as DNA: TGTGCCACAACAAAACAGGGGAGCGGAAACACCATATATTTT. It is translated as CATTKQGSGNTIYF. The chain is built from TRBV15 and TRBJ1-3, with TRBD1 matching over 7 bases. The junction had 9 bases not matched to a gene; V was cut back by 9 bases and J by 4 bases. CDR3 size: 14 residues. Germline assignment: CDR1 LNHNV and CDR2 YYDKDF (reference sequence).